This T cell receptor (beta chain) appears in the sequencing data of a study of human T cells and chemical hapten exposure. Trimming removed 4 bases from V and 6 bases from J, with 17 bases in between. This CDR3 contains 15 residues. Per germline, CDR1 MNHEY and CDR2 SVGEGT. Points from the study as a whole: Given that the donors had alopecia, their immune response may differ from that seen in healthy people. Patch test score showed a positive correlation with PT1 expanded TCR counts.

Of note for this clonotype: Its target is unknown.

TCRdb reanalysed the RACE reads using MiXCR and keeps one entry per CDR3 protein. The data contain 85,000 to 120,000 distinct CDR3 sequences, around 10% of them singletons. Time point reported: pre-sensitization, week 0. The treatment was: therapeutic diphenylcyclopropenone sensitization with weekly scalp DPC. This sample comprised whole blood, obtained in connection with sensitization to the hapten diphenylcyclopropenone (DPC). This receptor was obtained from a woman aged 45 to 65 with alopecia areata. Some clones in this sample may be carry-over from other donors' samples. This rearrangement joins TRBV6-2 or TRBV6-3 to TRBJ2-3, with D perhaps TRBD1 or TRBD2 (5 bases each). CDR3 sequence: CASSLGPWATDTQYF. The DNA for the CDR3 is TGTGCCAGCAGTTTGGGACCTTGGGCGACGGATACGCAGTATTTT.